Reported below is one TCR beta chain. Its antigen is undetermined. This sample's time point: newly diagnosed GD, antithyroid drugs for less than 3 months. PBMC-derived RNA was used for the TCR library. Trimming left V 5 bases short and J 3 bases short, with 10 bases between. This CDR3 is built from 14 residues. Per germline, CDR1 SGHTA and CDR2 FQGNSA. To make TCR beta libraries, researchers used iRepertoire HTBI primers and Arm-PCR of CDR3 regions. Authors' data handling: The identification of 50 to 65 TRBV and roughly 14 TRBJ segments was made across samples. TCRdb processed the multiplex PCR reads anew with MiXCR; each CDR3 protein has one entry. TCRdb's processing, not the authors', yielded these V and J calls. The sample includes 200,000 to 250,000 distinct CDR3 sequences, roughly a fifth of them seen just once. This sample was included in a study of regulatory T cells in long-lasting Graves disease.

Whole-study results and caveats: Lower TCR diversity was seen in persistent Graves' patients than in newly diagnosed ones. Segments TRBV28, TRBJ1-2 and TRBJ2-5 showed preferential usage in persistent disease.

The chain is built from TRBV7-2 and TRBJ2-2; D call uncertain. This TCR derives from a female donor with Graves disease. The sequences come from peripheral blood mononuclear cells (PBMCs), collected at new diagnosis, from a patient treated with antithyroid drugs. CDR3 in DNA: TGTGCCAGCAGCCCTCAGTCCCACACCGGGGAGCTGTTTTTT. Translated: CASSPQSHTGELFF.